This entry concerns a single T cell receptor (beta chain). The CDR3 covers 14 residues. Germline CDR1 is SEHNR and CDR2 is FQNEAQ (reference sequence). Trimming shortened V by 6 bases and J by 1 base, and 10 bases separated the two germline ends. The sample is drawn from a study of blood T cell repertoires in COVID-19. About the research overall: Samples representing acute and convalescent COVID-19 were sourced from the United States, Italy and Spain.

Only in-frame clones appear in the TCRdb table, and some are missing; sequencing was by immunoSEQ multiplex PCR. In the table there are about 300,000 clones, around 86% of which are singletons. Participants reported their clinical history, and cohort assignment relied on those reports. Recovery among Cohort 3 donors was established by two negative PCRs, clearance, or symptom resolution. Sequenced sample: PBMCs or T cells enriched from blood (not recorded which). The TCR comes from a woman between 18 and 29 years old who had recovered from COVID-19. V is TRBV7-9 and J is TRBJ2-1; weak D call: TRBD1 (6 bases). CDR3 region: CASSHRESYNEQFF. As DNA, the CDR3 is TGTGCCAGCAGTCACAGGGAATCCTACAATGAGCAGTTCTTC. The whole variable domain, remainder taken from reference TRBV7-9 and TRBJ2-1, is DTGVSQNPRHKITKRGQNVTFRCDPISEHNRLYWYRQTLGQGPEFLTYFQNEAQLEKSRLLSDRFSAERPKGSFSTLEIQRTEQGDSAMYLCASSHRESYNEQFFGPGTRLTVL.